A selection of T cell receptor beta chains follows, all from one sample in a study of cytomegalovirus exposure and HLA in healthy donors. TCRdb keeps only in-frame clones here, not all; method: immunoSEQ multiplex PCR. Of roughly 150,000 clones in the sample, 70% to 80% were seen once. Sample: PBMCs. These receptor sequences come from a man aged 25-40 years in good health and CMV-seronegative. Both conserved end residues are part of each CDR3. The D gene is left open where the match is weak. Only some rows state a clone size, as once, few, many or a class for expanded clones.

TRBV29-1,TRBD1,TRBJ2-4,few,CSVAGQGANIQYF,TGCAGCGTCGCCGGACAGGGGGCGAACATTCAGTACTTC
TRBV2,TRBD2,TRBJ2-2,few,CASRGLASTGELFF,TGTGCCAGCAGGGGACTAGCGAGCACCGGGGAGCTGTTTTTT
TRBV7-7,-,TRBJ2-5,-,CASSLSYQETQYF,TGTGCCAGCAGCCTATCCTACCAAGAGACCCAGTACTTC
TRBV6-1,-,TRBJ1-1,-,CASSLERNTEAFF,TGTGCCAGCAGCCTCGAGCGGAACACTGAAGCTTTCTTT
TRBV27,-,TRBJ1-4,once,CASSPLGWQQGEKLFF,TGTGCCAGCAGTCCCCTCGGGTGGCAGCAGGGTGAAAAACTGTTTTTT
TRBV27,-,TRBJ1-2,-,CASSLTGLSGYTF,TGTGCCAGCAGTCTTACAGGGCTCTCTGGCTACACCTTC
TRBV5-1,-,TRBJ2-7,-,CASSYTSGGAYEQYF,TGCGCCAGCAGCTATACCTCGGGGGGCGCGTACGAGCAGTACTTC
TRBV28,TRBD1,TRBJ1-2,-,CASSGQADGYTF,TGTGCCAGCAGTGGACAGGCGGATGGCTACACCTTC
TRBV9,-,TRBJ1-3,-,CASSKMTGSGNTIYF,TGTGCCAGCAGCAAAATGACAGGCTCTGGAAACACCATATATTTT
TRBV4-1,-,TRBJ2-3,-,CASNPREYGDTQYF,TGCGCCAGCAACCCGAGGGAGTATGGAGATACGCAGTATTTT
TRBV10-3,-,TRBJ1-2,few,CANGGQAPNYGYTF,TGTGCCAACGGAGGGCAGGCGCCTAACTATGGCTACACCTTC
TRBV5-4,-,TRBJ2-4,-,CASSFQYPGMAKNIQYF,TGTGCCAGCAGCTTCCAGTATCCAGGGATGGCCAAAAACATTCAGTACTTC
TRBV20-1,-,TRBJ1-2,-,CSAEEDYGYTF,TGCAGTGCTGAGGAAGACTATGGCTACACCTTC
TRBV19,-,TRBJ2-3,-,CASSIDHPGTQYF,TGTGCCAGTAGTATAGACCACCCGGGTACGCAGTATTTT
TRBV7-9,-,TRBJ1-1,few,CASSFYQGGRTEAFF,TGTGCCAGCAGCTTCTATCAGGGAGGGCGCACTGAAGCTTTCTTT
TRBV5-1,-,TRBJ2-5,-,CASSSLGSPEAQYF,TGCGCCAGCAGCTCCCTAGGATCCCCAGAGGCCCAGTACTTC
TRBV9,-,TRBJ2-7,once,CASSVGDIDYEQYF,TGTGCCAGCAGCGTAGGGGACATCGACTACGAGCAGTACTTC
TRBV5-4,-,TRBJ1-1,-,CASSLGQGGTEAFF,TGTGCCAGCAGCTTGGGCCAGGGTGGCACTGAAGCTTTCTTT
TRBV28,TRBD1,TRBJ2-7,few,CASRTGGSEQYF,TGTGCCAGCAGGACAGGGGGCTCCGAGCAGTACTTC
TRBV6-5,-,TRBJ1-5,few,CASSYSGGKQPQHF,TGTGCCAGCAGTTACTCCGGGGGGAAACAGCCCCAGCATTTT
TRBV6-5,-,TRBJ2-1,-,CASSYSAGWAGNEQFF,TGTGCCAGCAGTTATTCCGCAGGATGGGCGGGAAATGAGCAGTTCTTC
TRBV5-4,-,TRBJ2-5,-,CASSLEGVQETQYF,TGTGCCAGCAGCTTGGAAGGGGTCCAAGAGACCCAGTACTTC
TRBV7-2,-,TRBJ2-7,-,CASSPVLYEQYF,TGTGCCAGCAGCCCAGTGCTCTACGAGCAGTACTTC